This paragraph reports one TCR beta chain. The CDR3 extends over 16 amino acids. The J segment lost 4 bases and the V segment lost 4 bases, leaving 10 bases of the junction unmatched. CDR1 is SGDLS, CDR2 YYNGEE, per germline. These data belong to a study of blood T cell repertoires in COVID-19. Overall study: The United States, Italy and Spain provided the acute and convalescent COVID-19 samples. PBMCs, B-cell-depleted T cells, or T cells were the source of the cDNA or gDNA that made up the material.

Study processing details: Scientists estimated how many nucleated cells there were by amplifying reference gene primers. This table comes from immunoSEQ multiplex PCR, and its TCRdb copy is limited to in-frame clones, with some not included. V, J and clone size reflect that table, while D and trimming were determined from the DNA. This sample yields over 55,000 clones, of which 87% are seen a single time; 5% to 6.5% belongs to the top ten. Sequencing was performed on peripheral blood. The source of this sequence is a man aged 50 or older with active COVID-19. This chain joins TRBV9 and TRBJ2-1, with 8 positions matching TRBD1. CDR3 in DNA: TGTGCCAGCAGCAGTTACCGGGACAGGAATTACAATGAGCAGTTCTTC. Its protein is CASSSYRDRNYNEQFF.